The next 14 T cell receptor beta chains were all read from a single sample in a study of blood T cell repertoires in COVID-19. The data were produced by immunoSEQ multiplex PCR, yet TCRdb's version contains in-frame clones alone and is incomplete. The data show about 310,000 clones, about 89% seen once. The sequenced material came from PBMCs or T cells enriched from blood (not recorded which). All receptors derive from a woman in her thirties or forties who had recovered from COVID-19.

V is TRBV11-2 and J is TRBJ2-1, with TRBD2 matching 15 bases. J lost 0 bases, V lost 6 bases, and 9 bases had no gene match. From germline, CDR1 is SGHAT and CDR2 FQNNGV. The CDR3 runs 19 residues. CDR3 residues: CASRRLRTSGGVSYNEQFF. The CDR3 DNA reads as TGTGCCAGCAGAAGACTCCGGACTAGCGGGGGGGTCTCCTACAATGAGCAGTTCTTC.

The CDR3 DNA reads TGTGCCAGCAGTTCCATAAAACAGAACACTGAAGCTTTCTTT. It yields the protein CASSSIKQNTEAFF. J is TRBJ1-1 and V is TRBV2; D is ambiguous. Trimming took 5 bases from V and 1 from J, leaving 11 bases between them. CDR1 and CDR2 (germline): SNHLY, FYNNEI. The CDR3 is 14 residues long. Full variable domain (missing parts from reference TRBV2 and TRBJ1-1): EPEVTQTPSHQVTQMGQEVILRCVPISNHLYFYWYRQILGQKVEFLVSFYNNEISEKSEIFDDQFSVERPDGSNFTLKIRSTKLEDSAMYFCASSSIKQNTEAFFGQGTRLTVV.

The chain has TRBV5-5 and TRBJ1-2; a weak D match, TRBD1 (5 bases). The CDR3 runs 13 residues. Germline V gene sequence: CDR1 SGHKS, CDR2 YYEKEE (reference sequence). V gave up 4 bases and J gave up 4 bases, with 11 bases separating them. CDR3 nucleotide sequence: TGTGCCAGCAGCCCCCGGGGGGGCTATGGCTACACCTTC. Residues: CASSPRGGYGYTF.

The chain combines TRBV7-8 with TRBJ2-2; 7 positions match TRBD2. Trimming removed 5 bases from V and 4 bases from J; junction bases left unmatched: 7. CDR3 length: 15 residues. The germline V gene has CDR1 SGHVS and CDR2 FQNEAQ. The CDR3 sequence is CASSVTGGGTGELFF. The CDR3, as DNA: TGTGCCAGCAGCGTGACGGGAGGCGGCACCGGGGAGCTGTTTTTT.

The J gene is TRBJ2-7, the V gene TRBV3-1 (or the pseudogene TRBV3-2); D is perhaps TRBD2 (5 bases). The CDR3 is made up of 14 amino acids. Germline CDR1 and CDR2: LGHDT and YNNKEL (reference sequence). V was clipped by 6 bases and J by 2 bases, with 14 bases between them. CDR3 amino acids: CASSLGLHAYEQYF. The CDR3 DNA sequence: TGTGCCAGCAGTCTCGGACTCCATGCCTACGAGCAGTACTTC.

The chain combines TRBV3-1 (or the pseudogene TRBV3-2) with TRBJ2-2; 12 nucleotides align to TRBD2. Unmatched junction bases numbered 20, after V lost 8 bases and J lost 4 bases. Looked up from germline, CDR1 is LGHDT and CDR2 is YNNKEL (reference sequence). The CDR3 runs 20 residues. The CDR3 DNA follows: TGTGCCAGCGAGCCCAGAAGACTAGCGGGGGCCGTACCGGGCACCGGGGAGCTGTTTTTT. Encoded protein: CASEPRRLAGAVPGTGELFF.

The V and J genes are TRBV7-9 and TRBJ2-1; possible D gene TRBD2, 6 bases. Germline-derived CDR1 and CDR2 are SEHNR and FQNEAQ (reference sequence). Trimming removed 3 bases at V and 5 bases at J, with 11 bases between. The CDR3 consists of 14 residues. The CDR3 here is CASSLEGLNNEQFF. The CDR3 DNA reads TGTGCCAGCAGCTTGGAGGGTTTGAACAATGAGCAGTTCTTC.

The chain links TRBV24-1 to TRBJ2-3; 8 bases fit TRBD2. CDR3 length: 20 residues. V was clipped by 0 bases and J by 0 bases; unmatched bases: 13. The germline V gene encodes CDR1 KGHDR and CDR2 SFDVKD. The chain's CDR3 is CATSDLGLAGGPGSTDTQYF. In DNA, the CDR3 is TGTGCCACCAGTGATTTGGGGCTAGCGGGCGGCCCTGGTAGCACAGATACGCAGTATTTT.

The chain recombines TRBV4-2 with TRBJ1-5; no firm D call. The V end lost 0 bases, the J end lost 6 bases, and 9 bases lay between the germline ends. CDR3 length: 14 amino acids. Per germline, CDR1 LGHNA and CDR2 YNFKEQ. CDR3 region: CASSQDPRGQPQHF. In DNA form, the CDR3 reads TGTGCCAGCAGCCAAGACCCTCGGGGTCAGCCCCAGCATTTT.

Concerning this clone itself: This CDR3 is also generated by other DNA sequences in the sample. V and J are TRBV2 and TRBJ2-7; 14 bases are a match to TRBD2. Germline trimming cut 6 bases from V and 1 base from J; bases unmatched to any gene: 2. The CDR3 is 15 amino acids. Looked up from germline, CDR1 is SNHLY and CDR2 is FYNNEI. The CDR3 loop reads CASSGTSGGSYEQYF. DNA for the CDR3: TGTGCCAGCAGCGGGACTAGCGGGGGATCCTACGAGCAGTACTTC.

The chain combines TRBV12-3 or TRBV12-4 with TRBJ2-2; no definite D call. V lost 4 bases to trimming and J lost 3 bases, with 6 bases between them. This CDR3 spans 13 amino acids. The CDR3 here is CASSSVHTGELFF. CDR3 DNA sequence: TGTGCCAGCAGTTCCGTTCACACCGGGGAGCTGTTTTTT.

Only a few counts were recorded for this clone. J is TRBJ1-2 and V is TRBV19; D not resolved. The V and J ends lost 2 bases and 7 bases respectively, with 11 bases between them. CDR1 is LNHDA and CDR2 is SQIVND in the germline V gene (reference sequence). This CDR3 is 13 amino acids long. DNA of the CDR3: TGTGCCAGTAGTATACTGACGGGTACTGGCTACACCTTC. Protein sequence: CASSILTGTGYTF.

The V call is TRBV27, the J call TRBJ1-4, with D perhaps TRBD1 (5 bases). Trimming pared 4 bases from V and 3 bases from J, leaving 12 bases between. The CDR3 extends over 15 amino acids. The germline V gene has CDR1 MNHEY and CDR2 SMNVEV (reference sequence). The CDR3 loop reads CASSSRQNSNEKLFF. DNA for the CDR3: TGTGCCAGCAGTTCTAGACAGAATTCTAATGAAAAACTGTTTTTT.

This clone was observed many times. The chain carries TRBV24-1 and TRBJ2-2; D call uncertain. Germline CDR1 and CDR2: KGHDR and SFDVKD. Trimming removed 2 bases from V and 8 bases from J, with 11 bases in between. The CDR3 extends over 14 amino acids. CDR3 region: CATSDSWVGGELFF. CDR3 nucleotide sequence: TGTGCCACCAGTGATTCATGGGTCGGGGGGGAGCTGTTTTTT.